This T cell receptor beta chain was captured by sequencing in a study of tumor and adjacent non-tumor tissue in lung cancer. At the level of the study: The patients, around 10 men and about 5 women, were about 31 to 76 with stage I to III disease. Study-wide findings and caveats: Tumor tissue had significantly higher TCR diversity than normal lung. In normal lung, the top 100 clones were significantly more dominant than in tumor. Shorter survival was associated with higher TCR diversity in tumors.

The library came from three nested PCR rounds adapted from ARM-PCR protocols. TCRdb itself ran the multiplex PCR reads through MiXCR, one entry per CDR3 protein. The profile covers some 99,000 distinct CDR3 sequences, with about 65% appearing a single time and around 20% taken by the ten largest. Comments on this clonotype: The antigen remains undetermined. The junction departs from germline at one end; a sequencing error may be responsible.

RNA was extracted from bulk tissue without any cell sorting. Distant lung tissue was collected more than 3 cm away from the tumor edge. From germline, CDR1 is SNHLY and CDR2 FYNNEI. The CDR3 is 21 amino acids. Sequencing was carried out using distant non-tumor lung tissue. This rearrangement joins TRBV2 to TRBJ2-4, with D possibly TRBD1 on 6 matching bases. The TCR sequence derives from a man between 60 and 70 years old with non-small cell lung cancer. CDR3 DNA sequence: TGTGCCGGCAGTGAACGAGCCCCTAATCCGGGACAACGAACCCAGAGAAACATTCAGTACTTC. This codes for CAGSERAPNPGQRTQRNIQYF. Variable domain in full (rest from reference TRBV2 and TRBJ2-4): EPEVTQTPSHQVTQMGQEVILRCVPISNHLYFYWYRQILGQKVEFLVSFYNNEISEKSEIFDDQFSVERPDGSNFTLKIRSTKLEDSAMYFCAGSERAPNPGQRTQRNIQYFGAGTRLSVL.